Given below is one T cell receptor (beta chain) in context. The sample belongs to a study of human T cells and chemical hapten exposure. Separate cDNA molecules received unique molecular identifiers, which the library attached to them. TCRdb redid the calling of the RACE reads with MiXCR, one entry per CDR3 protein. This table holds approximately 79,000 distinct CDR3 sequences, over 6.5% found once. Time point described: healthy volunteer bleed at 6 weeks. The authors' total RNA extraction used unfractionated whole blood. CDR3 length: 15 amino acids. Per germline, CDR1 MNHEY and CDR2 SVGAGI. V trimming: 5 bases; J trimming: 4 bases; junction bases outside the gene matches: 11.

The chain joins TRBV6-5 to TRBJ2-7; the match to TRBD1 covers 7 bases. The material sequenced was whole blood. The receptor was isolated from a male donor in good health. Some clones in this sample may be carry-over from other donors' samples. CDR3 sequence reads: CASSRTGPHSYEQYF. The CDR3 nucleotides are TGTGCCAGCAGTAGGACAGGTCCCCACTCTTACGAGCAGTACTTC.